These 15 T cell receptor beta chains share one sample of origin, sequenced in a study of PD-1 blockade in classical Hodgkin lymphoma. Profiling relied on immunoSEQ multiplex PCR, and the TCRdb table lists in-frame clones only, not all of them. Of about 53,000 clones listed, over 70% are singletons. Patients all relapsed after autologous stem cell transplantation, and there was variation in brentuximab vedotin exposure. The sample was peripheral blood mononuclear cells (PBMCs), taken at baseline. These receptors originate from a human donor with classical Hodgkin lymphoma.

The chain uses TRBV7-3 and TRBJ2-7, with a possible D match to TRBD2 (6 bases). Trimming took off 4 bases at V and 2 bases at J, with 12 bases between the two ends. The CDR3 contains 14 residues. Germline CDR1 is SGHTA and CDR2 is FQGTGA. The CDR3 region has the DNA TGTGCCAGCAGCTCGGGACTTCCTCCCTACGAGCAGTACTTC. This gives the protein CASSSGLPPYEQYF.

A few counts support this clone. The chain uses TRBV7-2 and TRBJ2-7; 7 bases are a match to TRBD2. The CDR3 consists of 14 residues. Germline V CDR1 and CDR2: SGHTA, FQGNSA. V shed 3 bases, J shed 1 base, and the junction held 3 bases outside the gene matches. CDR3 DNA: TGTGCCAGCAGCTTCCGGACTAGTTCCTACGAGCAGTACGTC. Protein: CASSFRTSSYEQYV.

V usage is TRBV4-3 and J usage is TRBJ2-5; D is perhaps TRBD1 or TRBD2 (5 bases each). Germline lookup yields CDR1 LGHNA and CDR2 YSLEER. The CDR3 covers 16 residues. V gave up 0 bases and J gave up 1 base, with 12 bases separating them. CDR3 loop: CASSQDWGIRQETQYF. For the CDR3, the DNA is TGCGCCAGCAGCCAAGACTGGGGGATCCGCCAAGAGACCCAGTACTTC.

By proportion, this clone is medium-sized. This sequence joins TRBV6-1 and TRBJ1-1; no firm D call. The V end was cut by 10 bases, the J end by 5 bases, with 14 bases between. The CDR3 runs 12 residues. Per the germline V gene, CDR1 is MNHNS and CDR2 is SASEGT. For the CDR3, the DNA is TGTGCCATATCTAAAGGGAGAACTGAAGCTTTCTTT. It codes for CAISKGRTEAFF.

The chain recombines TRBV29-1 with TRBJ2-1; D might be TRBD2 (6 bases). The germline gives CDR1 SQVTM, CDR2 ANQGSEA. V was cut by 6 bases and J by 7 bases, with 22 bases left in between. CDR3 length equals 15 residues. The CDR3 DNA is TGCAGCGTCCGAACCCCGTATAGCGGAAGGAATGAGCAGTTCTTC. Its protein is CSVRTPYSGRNEQFF.

For the CDR3, the DNA is TGTGCCAGCAGTGCTATTGGCACAGATACGCAGTATTTT. This translates into CASSAIGTDTQYF. This chain connects TRBV6-4 to TRBJ2-3; no reliable D call. V was cut by 4 bases and J by 1 base, with 6 bases left in between. The CDR3 loop spans 13 amino acids. Per the germline V gene, CDR1 is MRHNA and CDR2 is SNTAGT.

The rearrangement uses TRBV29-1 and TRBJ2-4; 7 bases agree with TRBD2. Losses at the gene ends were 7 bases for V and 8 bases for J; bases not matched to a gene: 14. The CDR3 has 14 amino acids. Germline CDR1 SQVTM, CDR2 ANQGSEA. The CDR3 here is CSAAPRAGEDIQYF. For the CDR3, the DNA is TGCAGCGCCGCCCCCCGGGCGGGAGAGGACATTCAGTACTTC.

The CDR3 DNA reads as TGTGCCAGCAGCTTGAATCCCGGGAGCTATGGGACCCAGTACTTC. Translating it yields CASSLNPGSYGTQYF. This chain connects TRBV5-8 to TRBJ2-5, with TRBD2 as a possible D gene (6 bases). The CDR3 sequence is 15 residues long. V was clipped by 1 base and J by 7 bases, with 17 bases between them. Looked up from germline, CDR1 is SGHTS and CDR2 is YDEGEE.

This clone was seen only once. The CDR3 loop is CARWGQGDSYSNQPQHF. The CDR3 DNA reads TGTGCCAGGTGGGGCCAGGGGGACTCCTATAGCAATCAGCCCCAGCATTTT. The genes are TRBV7-2 and TRBJ1-5; the match to TRBD1 covers 7 bases. The V gene's germline CDR1 is SGHTA and CDR2 FQGNSA. J gave up 0 bases and V 9 bases, and 14 bases lay outside the gene matches. This CDR3 has 17 residues.

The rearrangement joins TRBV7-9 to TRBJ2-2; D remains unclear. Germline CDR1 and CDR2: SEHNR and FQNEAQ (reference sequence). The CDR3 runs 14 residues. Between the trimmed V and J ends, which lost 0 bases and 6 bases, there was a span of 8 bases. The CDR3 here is CASSLASSPGELFF. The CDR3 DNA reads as TGTGCCAGCAGCTTAGCGTCGAGCCCCGGGGAGCTGTTTTTT.

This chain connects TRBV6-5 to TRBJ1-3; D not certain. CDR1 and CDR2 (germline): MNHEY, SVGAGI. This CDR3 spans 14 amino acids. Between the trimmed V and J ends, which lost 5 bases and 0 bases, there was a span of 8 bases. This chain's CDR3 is CASSPPGSGNTIYF. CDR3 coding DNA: TGTGCCAGCAGTCCTCCAGGCTCTGGAAACACCATATATTTT.

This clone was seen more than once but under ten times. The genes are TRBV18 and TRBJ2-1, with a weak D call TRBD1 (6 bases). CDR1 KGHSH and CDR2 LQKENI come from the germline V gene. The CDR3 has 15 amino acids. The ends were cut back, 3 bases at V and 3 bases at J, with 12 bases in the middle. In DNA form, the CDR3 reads TGTGCCAGCTCACCGGCACAGGGTGTCTACAATGAGCAGTTCTTC. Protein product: CASSPAQGVYNEQFF. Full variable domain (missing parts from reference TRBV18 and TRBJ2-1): NAGVMQNPRHLVRRRGQEARLRCSPMKGHSHVYWYRQLPEEGLKFMVYLQKENIIDESGMPKERFSAEFPKEGPSILRIQQVVRGDSAAYFCASSPAQGVYNEQFFGPGTRLTVL.

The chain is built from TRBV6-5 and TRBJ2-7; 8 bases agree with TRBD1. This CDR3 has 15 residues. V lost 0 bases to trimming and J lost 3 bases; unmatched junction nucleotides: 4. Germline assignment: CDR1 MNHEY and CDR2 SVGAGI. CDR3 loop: CASSYSSGTGYEQYV. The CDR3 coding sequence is TGTGCCAGCAGTTACTCTTCCGGGACAGGCTACGAGCAGTACGTC.

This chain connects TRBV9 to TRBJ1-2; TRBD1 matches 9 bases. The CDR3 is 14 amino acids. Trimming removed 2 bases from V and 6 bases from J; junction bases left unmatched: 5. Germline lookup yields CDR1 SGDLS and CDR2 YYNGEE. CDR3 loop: CASSVGTGYNGYTF. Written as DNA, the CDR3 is TGTGCCAGCAGCGTCGGGACAGGGTATAATGGCTACACCTTC.

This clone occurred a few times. CDR3 in amino acids: CASSGDRGTPNGLPQETQYF. The CDR3 nucleotides are TGTGCCAGCAGTGGGGACAGGGGTACACCCAATGGCCTCCCACAAGAGACCCAGTACTTC. The V and J genes are TRBV2 and TRBJ2-5; 10 nucleotides agree with TRBD1. Per germline, CDR1 SNHLY and CDR2 FYNNEI. The CDR3 has 20 amino acids. Trimming removed 4 bases from V and 2 bases from J; junction bases left unmatched: 19.